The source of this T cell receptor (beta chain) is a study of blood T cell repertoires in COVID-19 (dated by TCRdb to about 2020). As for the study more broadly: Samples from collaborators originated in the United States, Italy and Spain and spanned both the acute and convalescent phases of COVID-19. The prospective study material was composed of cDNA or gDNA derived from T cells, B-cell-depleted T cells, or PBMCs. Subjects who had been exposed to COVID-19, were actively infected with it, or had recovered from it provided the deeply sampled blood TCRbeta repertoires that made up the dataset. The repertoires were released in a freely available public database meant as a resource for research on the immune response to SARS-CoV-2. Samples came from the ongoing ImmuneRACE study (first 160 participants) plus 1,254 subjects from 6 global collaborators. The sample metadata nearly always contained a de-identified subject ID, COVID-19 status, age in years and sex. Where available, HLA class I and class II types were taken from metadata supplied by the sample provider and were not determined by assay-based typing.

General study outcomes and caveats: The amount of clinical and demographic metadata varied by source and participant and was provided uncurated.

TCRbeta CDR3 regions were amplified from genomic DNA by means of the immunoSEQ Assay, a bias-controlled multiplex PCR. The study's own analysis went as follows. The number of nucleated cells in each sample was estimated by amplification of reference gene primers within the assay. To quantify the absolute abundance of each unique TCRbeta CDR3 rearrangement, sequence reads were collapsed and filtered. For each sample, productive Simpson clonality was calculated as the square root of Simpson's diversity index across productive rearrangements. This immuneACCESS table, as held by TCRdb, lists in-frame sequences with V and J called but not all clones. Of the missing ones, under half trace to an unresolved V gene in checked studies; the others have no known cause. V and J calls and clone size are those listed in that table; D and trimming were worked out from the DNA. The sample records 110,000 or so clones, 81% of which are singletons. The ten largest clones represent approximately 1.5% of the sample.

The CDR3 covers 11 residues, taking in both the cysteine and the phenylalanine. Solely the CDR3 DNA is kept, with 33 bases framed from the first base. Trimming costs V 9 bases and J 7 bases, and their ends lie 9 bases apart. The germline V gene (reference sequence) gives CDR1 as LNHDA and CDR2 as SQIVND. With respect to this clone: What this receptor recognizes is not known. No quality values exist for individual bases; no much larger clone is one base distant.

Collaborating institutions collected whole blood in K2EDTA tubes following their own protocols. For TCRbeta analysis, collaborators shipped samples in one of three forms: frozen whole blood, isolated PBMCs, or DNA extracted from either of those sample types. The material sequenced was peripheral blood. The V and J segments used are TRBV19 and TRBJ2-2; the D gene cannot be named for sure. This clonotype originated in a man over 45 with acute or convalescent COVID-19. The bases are TGTGCCAGCTCCGTTATCGGGGAGCTGTTTTTT. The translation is CASSVIGELFF.